This entry concerns a single T cell receptor beta chain. Its antigen is as yet unknown. The data were taken from a study of human thymus T cells. The method was immunoSEQ multiplex PCR; TCRdb's version includes in-frame clones alone and lacks a portion of them. The sample lists around 120,000 clones, 90% to 95% seen once, with roughly 0.024% in the top ten. Resections from corrective heart surgery provided thymus tissue. Study-wide findings and caveats: Thymic and blood repertoires appeared to display a bias in their usage of V and J genes. The related literature has documented a marked overlap of thymic repertoires among unrelated individuals.

The junction had 6 bases not matched to a gene; V was cut back by 1 base and J by 8 bases. CDR3 length: 15 amino acids. The germline V gene has CDR1 LGHNA and CDR2 YNFKEQ. The chain joins TRBV4-2 to TRBJ2-1; 9 bases are a match to TRBD2. This sequence was found in a boy less than two years old with a congenital heart defect but otherwise immunologically healthy. Sample: thymus tissue. The CDR3 sequence is CASSQARGGRDEQFF. DNA of the CDR3: TGTGCCAGCAGCCAAGCGCGGGGGGGCCGGGATGAGCAGTTCTTC.